The clone carrying this T cell receptor (beta chain) was detected a few times. These data originate in a study of T-cell reconstitution after alpha-beta-depleted transplantation in children. CDR1 and CDR2 (germline): DFQATT, SNEGSKA (reference sequence). The CDR3 has 14 amino acids. The V gene lost 3 bases and the J gene lost 6 bases, with 15 bases spanning the gap. Unique molecular identifiers were incorporated into the prepared TCRbeta library. MiXCR, applied by TCRdb to the PCR reads, yields one record per CDR3 protein. The repertoire has approximately 390,000 distinct CDR3 sequences, approximately 10% of them found once; the top ten carry 4.5% to 6.5%.

The clonotype originates from a human donor who donated a stem cell graft to a child with acute myeloid leukemia. The sequences come from PBMCs from the stem cell graft donor, collected from the stem cell graft. This chain links TRBV20-1 with TRBJ2-4; D perhaps matches TRBD2 (6 bases). In DNA form, the CDR3 reads TGCAGTGCTAGTGACCCGGGGGAGCCAAACATTCAGTACTTC. Amino acids: CSASDPGEPNIQYF.